This TCR beta chain emerged from a study of blood T cells in healthy people across ages. In the study overall: About one barcoded beta molecule per two T cells came from capture by template switching. General study points: Strongly correlated with naive T cell percentage was TCR beta diversity. Age advanced and TCR beta diversity per million T cells fell, roughly linearly. Researchers judged that diversity estimates from one million T cells fell short of true values.

The V gene end was trimmed by 6 bases and the J gene end by 4 bases; junction bases not matched to a gene: 17. The CDR3 covers 17 residues. In germline, CDR1 is SGHAT, CDR2 FQNNGV. On this clonotype: Its antigen is as yet unknown.

Combining a sample-barcoded 5' primer with a J-beta primer mix, a second PCR ran for roughly 7 to 12 cycles. Each CDR3 protein gets one entry after TCRdb re-called the 5' RACE reads with MiXCR. The sample consists of just under 900,000 distinct CDR3 sequences, 29% of them appearing once. The chain employs TRBV11-2 and TRBJ1-2, with TRBD1 matching over 7 bases. Specimen: blood. This TCR came from a woman older than 75 in good health. In DNA, the CDR3 is TGTGCCAGCAGGGCAAACAGGGGTCCCTCCTCCTCCTATGGCTACACCTTC. It codes for CASRANRGPSSSYGYTF.